The 26 T cell receptor beta chains reported below all come from one sample, sequenced in a study of CD8 T cells in Susac syndrome (dated by TCRdb to between 2018 and 2020). The library was obtained by the immunoSEQ multiplex PCR assay. RNA was extracted using the RNeasy kit, and about 0.45 to 1 ug of the RNA was reverse transcribed with random hexamers. TCRdb reran the public reads through fastp at Q25 and MiXCR, keeping productive beta chains. Each CDR3 protein appears once, grouped with its most common genes and DNA. The sample contains around 170,000 distinct CDR3 sequences, nearly 97% of them found a single time. The top ten clones comprise around 0.092% of the sample. The sample consisted of CD4+ T cells from PBMCs. The source is a human donor with Susac syndrome.

The CDR3: CASSLGAQNNEQFF. CDR3 DNA: TGTGCCAGCAGCCTAGGGGCGCAGAACAATGAGCAGTTCTTC. The J gene is TRBJ2-1, the V gene TRBV7-9; the D gene is possibly TRBD1 (5 bases). Looked up from germline, CDR1 is SEHNR and CDR2 is FQNEAQ (reference sequence). Between the trimmed V and J ends, which lost 5 bases and 5 bases, there was a span of 13 bases. The CDR3 loop spans 14 amino acids.

V is TRBV12-3 or TRBV12-4 and J is TRBJ2-3, with TRBD2 matching over 8 bases. Trimming cost V 11 bases and J 2 bases; bases outside gene matches: 15. CDR3 size: 16 residues. For the CDR3, the DNA is TGTGCCGTAGGGGATCCGGGGGGGACCACCACAGATACGCAGTATTTT. As protein: CAVGDPGGTTTDTQYF.

The chain links TRBV27 to TRBJ2-7; D gene unclear. The CDR3 is made up of 14 amino acids. Germline assignment: CDR1 MNHEY and CDR2 SMNVEV (reference sequence). The V end lost 3 bases, the J end lost 3 bases, and 12 bases lay between the germline ends. CDR3 bases: TGTGCCAGCAGTTTTGGTGGAAAGATCTACGAGCAGTACTTC. Protein sequence: CASSFGGKIYEQYF.

This chain connects TRBV28 to TRBJ1-2; D is ambiguous. Germline V lookup: CDR1 MDHEN, CDR2 SYDVKM. Trimming pared 6 bases from V and 4 bases from J, leaving 12 bases between. CDR3 length: 13 residues. The CDR3 region has the DNA TGTGCCAGCAGCCTTAGGGCCCTCTATGGCTACACCTTC. It codes for CASSLRALYGYTF.

This chain joins TRBV29-1 and TRBJ2-1, with D possibly called TRBD1 or TRBD2 (7 bases each). Germline V lookup: CDR1 SQVTM, CDR2 ANQGSEA. The CDR3 covers 14 residues. The V end lost 6 bases, the J end lost 7 bases, and 19 bases lay between the germline ends. CDR3 DNA sequence: TGCAGCGTGGGGAGGGGACAGCCAGGGAATGAGCAGTTCTTC. Protein sequence: CSVGRGQPGNEQFF.

In this sample, this clonotype turned up once. The J gene is TRBJ2-2, the V gene TRBV5-1; TRBD1 is a possible D gene (6 bases). The germline gives CDR1 SGHRS, CDR2 YFSETQ. The CDR3 loop spans 17 amino acids. V was pared by 4 bases and J by 0 bases, with 16 bases between. The CDR3 spells CASSRTGTPSNTGELFF. CDR3 nucleotide sequence: TGCGCCAGCAGCCGTACCGGGACACCTTCGAACACCGGGGAGCTGTTTTTT. Full variable domain (missing parts from reference TRBV5-1 and TRBJ2-2): KAGVTQTPRYLIKTRGQQVTLSCSPISGHRSVSWYQQTPGQGLQFLFEYFSETQRNKGNFPGRFSGRQFSNSRSEMNVSTLELGDSALYLCASSRTGTPSNTGELFFGEGSRLTVL.

V is TRBV10-3 and J is TRBJ2-7, with D maybe TRBD1 (5 bases). CDR1 and CDR2 from the germline V gene are ENHRY and SYGVKD. The CDR3 is made up of 14 amino acids. Trimming removed 2 bases at V and 3 bases at J, with 11 bases between. The CDR3 nucleotides read TGTGCCATCAGTGAGAGTTACAGGCGCTACGAGCAGTACTTC. Encoded protein: CAISESYRRYEQYF.

The V call is TRBV24-1, the J call TRBJ2-1; D is ambiguous. V lost 4 bases and J lost 8, with 8 bases in between. Germline CDR1 reads KGHDR; CDR2 reads SFDVKD. The CDR3 length is 12 residues. The CDR3 coding sequence is TGTGCCACCAGTGACTTGGGGTATGAGCAGTTCTTC. Protein product: CATSDLGYEQFF.

The chain combines TRBV9 with TRBJ2-3, with 7 positions matching TRBD1. After removal of 0 bases from V and 7 bases from J, the junction contained 20 bases not matched to a gene. This CDR3 has 19 residues. The V gene's germline CDR1 is SGDLS and CDR2 YYNGEE. The CDR3 nucleotides read TGTGCCAGCAGCGTAGCGAGTGGGAGACAGGGCCCCGATATGTATACGCAGTATTTT. This translates into CASSVASGRQGPDMYTQYF.

This rearrangement joins TRBV7-3 to TRBJ2-1; D uncertain. There are 11 residues in the CDR3. Germline CDR1 and CDR2: SGHTA and FQGTGA. V was pared by 1 base and J by 8 bases, with 3 bases between. DNA for the CDR3: TGTGCCAGCAGCTTAAAGGATGAGCAGTTCTTC. Protein sequence: CASSLKDEQFF.

This chain connects TRBV30 to TRBJ2-1; TRBD2 matches at 8 bases. Per germline, CDR1 GTSNPN and CDR2 SVGIG (reference sequence). The V and J ends lost 2 bases and 6 bases, in that order; junction bases with no gene match: 12. There are 16 residues in the CDR3. The CDR3, as DNA: TGTGCCTGGAGTACTAGCGGCCCAATCGGGGTCAATGAGCAGTTCTTC. Translating it yields CAWSTSGPIGVNEQFF.

The chain uses TRBV9 and TRBJ2-3, with a weak D call TRBD2 (5 bases). This CDR3 comprises 14 residues. Trimming removed 4 bases from V and 0 bases from J, with 9 bases in between. Germline V gives CDR1 SGDLS, CDR2 YYNGEE. DNA of the CDR3: TGTGCCAGCAGCCGGACTTCTAGCACAGATACGCAGTATTTT. Translation gives CASSRTSSTDTQYF.

This chain links TRBV4-2 with TRBJ2-1, with 7 bases matching TRBD2. V shed 4 bases and J 1 base; nucleotides not matched to a gene: 10. Germline values: CDR1 LGHNA, CDR2 YNFKEQ. This CDR3 spans 17 amino acids. The CDR3 DNA reads as TGTGCCAGCAGCCCTTACCGGGACTACAATTCCTACAATGAGCAGTTCTTC. Amino acids: CASSPYRDYNSYNEQFF.

The chain employs TRBV11-2 and TRBJ2-5, with D possibly being TRBD1 (6 bases). CDR3 length: 14 amino acids. Deletions cut 1 base from V and 6 bases from J, with 12 bases between. Germline V gene lookup returns CDR1 SGHAT and CDR2 FQNNGV. In nucleotides, the CDR3 is TGTGCCAGCAGCTTAGGGGCAGGGGTGCAGACCCAGTACTTC. Translation gives CASSLGAGVQTQYF. The full variable domain, with the rest looked up from reference TRBV11-2 and TRBJ2-5, is EAGVAQSPRYKIIEKRQSVAFWCNPISGHATLYWYQQILGQGPKLLIQFQNNGVVDDSQLPKDRFSAERLKGVDSTLKIQPAKLEDSAVYLCASSLGAGVQTQYFGPGTRLLVL.

The sample holds one count of this clonotype. The rearrangement uses TRBV5-4 and TRBJ2-5; D may be TRBD1 or TRBD2 (6 bases each). Deletions cut 2 bases from V and 5 bases from J, with 22 bases between. CDR3 length equals 17 residues. Germline V gene sequence: CDR1 SGHNT, CDR2 YYREEE (reference sequence). CDR3 nucleotide sequence: TGTGCCAGCAGCTTCTATCGGGGCGGGACACCTCAGGAGACCCAGTACTTC. Translating gives CASSFYRGGTPQETQYF. Combining the CDR3 with reference TRBV5-4 and TRBJ2-5 gives the whole variable domain ETGVTQSPTHLIKTRGQQVTLRCSSQSGHNTVSWYQQALGQGPQFIFQYYREEENGRGNFPPRFSGLQFPNYSSELNVNALELDDSALYLCASSFYRGGTPQETQYFGPGTRLLVL.

The V call is TRBV5-5, the J call TRBJ1-5; D not certain. There are 18 residues in the CDR3. Germline values: CDR1 SGHKS, CDR2 YYEKEE (reference sequence). V lost 1 base, J lost 2 bases, and 19 bases lay in between. The CDR3 nucleotides are TGTGCCAGCAGCTTGAACAACCTTAATCCTTCGGGCAATCAGCCCCAGCATTTT. Translating gives CASSLNNLNPSGNQPQHF.

The rearrangement joins TRBV12-3 or TRBV12-4 to TRBJ1-2; 8 nucleotides agree with TRBD1. The J segment lost 3 bases and the V segment lost 3 bases, leaving 3 bases of the junction unmatched. The length of the CDR3 is 14 residues. In nucleotides, the CDR3 is TGTGCCAGCAGTTTGCAGGGGGCGGACTATGGCTACACCTTC. It is translated as CASSLQGADYGYTF.

Comments on this clonotype: The junction does not match germline at one end; this may be a read error. The chain recombines TRBV30 with TRBJ2-2; 9 positions agree with TRBD1. CDR1 and CDR2 from the germline V gene are GTSNPN and SVGIG (reference sequence). The CDR3 consists of 14 residues. The CDR3 nucleotides are TGTGCCTGGCACACCGGGACAGGGACCGGGGAGCTGTCTTTT. It encodes CAWHTGTGTGELSF.

The rearrangement links TRBV28 to TRBJ2-2; D might be TRBD1 or TRBD2, each matching 5 bases. Trimming cost V 1 base and J 6 bases, with 12 bases left between them. The CDR3 sequence is 15 residues long. Germline values: CDR1 MDHEN, CDR2 SYDVKM. The CDR3 bases are TGTGCCAGCAGTTTATCCAGGGCCGGGGCCGGGGAGCTGTTTTTT. Translating gives CASSLSRAGAGELFF. Supplemented by reference TRBV28 and TRBJ2-2, the full variable domain reads DVKVTQSSRYLVKRTGEKVFLECVQDMDHENMFWYRQDPGLGLRLIYFSYDVKMKEKGDIPEGYSVSREKKERFSLILESASTNQTSMYLCASSLSRAGAGELFFGEGSRLTVL.

The rearrangement uses TRBV6-2 or TRBV6-3 and TRBJ2-2, with TRBD2 matching over 9 bases. CDR1 and CDR2 (germline): MNHEY, SVGEGT. J gave up 6 bases and V 6 bases, and 14 bases lay outside the gene matches. The CDR3 sequence is 17 residues long. CDR3 protein: CASSPRLAAVVSGELFF. The CDR3 coding sequence is TGTGCCAGCAGCCCCCGACTAGCGGCTGTCGTATCCGGGGAGCTGTTTTTT.

This clonotype was observed a single time. The chain recombines TRBV6-6 with TRBJ2-7; 7 bases line up with TRBD1. Germline CDR1 is MNHNY and CDR2 is SVGAGI (reference sequence). After removal of 10 bases from V and 4 bases from J, the junction contained 13 bases not matched to a gene. This CDR3 spans 14 amino acids. CDR3 in amino acids: CATYNRGGQYEQYF. In DNA, the CDR3 is TGTGCCACATACAACAGGGGTGGTCAGTACGAGCAGTACTTC.

The CDR3 spells CAISLDSYGYTF. The CDR3 DNA is TGTGCCATCAGCCTGGACAGCTATGGCTACACCTTC. The chain uses TRBV10-3 and TRBJ1-2; a weak D match, TRBD1 (6 bases). The V end was cut by 6 bases, the J end by 4 bases, with 9 bases between. The CDR3 consists of 12 residues. Germline CDR1 reads ENHRY; CDR2 reads SYGVKD.

Here the CDR3 DNA reads TGTGCCAGCAGCTTAGTTCTTACAGGGAAAGAGACCCAGTACTTC. It codes for CASSLVLTGKETQYF. V and J are TRBV11-2 and TRBJ2-5; a possible D gene is TRBD1 (6 bases). The CDR3 has 15 amino acids. Per the germline V gene, CDR1 is SGHAT and CDR2 is FQNNGV. Deletions cut 1 base from V and 3 bases from J, with 12 bases between.

V is TRBV3-1 and J is TRBJ1-6; the match to TRBD1 covers 10 bases. Trimming at V came to 2 bases and at J to 10 bases, leaving 5 bases not matched to a gene. Germline V CDR1 and CDR2: LGHDT, YNNKEL (reference sequence). CDR3 length equals 15 residues. CDR3 sequence reads: CASSQLGTGVSPLHF. CDR3 sequence (DNA): TGTGCCAGCAGCCAACTCGGGACAGGGGTCTCACCCCTCCACTTT. Full variable domain (remainder filled in from reference TRBV3-1 and TRBJ1-6): DTAVSQTPKYLVTQMGNDKSIKCEQNLGHDTMYWYKQDSKKFLKIMFSYNNKELIINETVPNRFSPKSPDKAHLNLHINSLELGDSAVYFCASSQLGTGVSPLHFGNGTRLTVT.

This chain joins TRBV11-2 and TRBJ1-1; D is undetermined. V was trimmed by 6 bases and J by 0 bases, leaving 8 bases between them. The CDR3 has 13 residues. Germline V lookup: CDR1 SGHAT, CDR2 FQNNGV. The CDR3 loop is CASRWAMNTEAFF. The CDR3 nucleotides read TGTGCCAGCAGGTGGGCGATGAACACTGAAGCTTTCTTT.

This sequence joins TRBV9 and TRBJ1-1, with a weak D call TRBD1 (5 bases). The CDR3 extends over 15 amino acids. The V end was cut by 4 bases, the J end by 0 bases, with 13 bases between. Germline-derived CDR1 and CDR2 are SGDLS and YYNGEE. The CDR3 region has the DNA TGTGCCAGCAGCAAACAGGTTGCCATGAACACTGAAGCTTTCTTT. This codes for CASSKQVAMNTEAFF.